This is a list of T cell receptor beta chains from one sample in a study of T cells in Graves' hyperthyroidism and ophthalmopathy. MiXCR, run by TCRdb on the multiplex PCR reads, gives a single entry per CDR3 protein. The sample records 250,000 to 300,000 distinct CDR3 sequences, approximately 15% being singletons. The sequenced material came from blood. These receptors all come from a woman aged 40 to 50 with Graves' hyperthyroidism that later progressed to Graves' ophthalmopathy. The conserved cysteine and the conserved F or W are not part of the CDR3 here. The size entry gives once, few, many, or a class for an expanded clone.

clone size	V gene	J gene	CDR3 protein
many	TRBV6-1	TRBJ2-7	ASSRTRGEQY
many	TRBV10-3	TRBJ2-1	AISGDSNEQF
many	TRBV6-1	TRBJ1-1	ASRREMNTEAF
few	TRBV6-1	TRBJ2-1	ASLKAGGILEQF
many	TRBV27	TRBJ1-1	ASSPRNGQGKGENTEAF
many	TRBV12-3/TRBV12-4	TRBJ1-5	ASSAAGGGQPQH
many	TRBV27	TRBJ2-7	ASSSLAGGPEQY
many	TRBV30	TRBJ1-1	AWSVLYGSEAF
many	TRBV7-3	TRBJ2-1	ASSLDGIGYEQF
many	TRBV12-3/TRBV12-4	TRBJ2-3	ASSPGLAGEDTQY
many	TRBV30	TRBJ1-5	AWSGPGQGRDQPQH
many	TRBV6-1	TRBJ1-2	ASRPGPSVHYGYT